This T cell receptor (beta chain) originates from a study of cytomegalovirus exposure and HLA in healthy donors. Both 60 Vbeta primers and 13 Jbeta primers went into the PCR. TCRdb's copy holds only in-frame clones and misses some; the assay was immunoSEQ multiplex PCR. The sample includes about 160,000 clones, roughly 77% of them seen just once. CDR1 and CDR2 from the germline V gene are KGHSH and LQKENI. The CDR3 is 13 residues long. Trimming took off 3 bases at V and 1 base at J, with 5 bases between the two ends. This TCR came from a woman under 30 in good health and CMV-seronegative. V is TRBV18 and J is TRBJ2-3; no definite D call. The sequencing sample was made of PBMCs. The CDR3: CASSPTGTDTQYF. Written as DNA, the CDR3 is TGTGCCAGCTCACCCACAGGCACAGATACGCAGTATTTT.